These T cell receptor beta chains were read from a single sample in a study of patients and donors after allogeneic stem cell transplantation. Each CDR3 protein is one row after TCRdb ran MiXCR on the RT-PCR reads. The sample yields roughly 200,000 distinct CDR3 sequences, 35% to 45% seen once. The sequenced sample was blood, either unsorted or a sorted T cell fraction (not recorded which). The receptors derive from a human donor who was either an allogeneic HSCT recipient or a stem cell or donor lymphocyte infusion donor (not recorded which). It is not recorded whose cells these are; they may come from a transplant donor. Each CDR3 is given without its conserved first and last residue. A D gene is named only where the DNA matches it firmly.

cdr3_aa d_call v_call
ASKRTGGPDTQY TRBD1 TRBV11-2
ASRAGNQPQH NA TRBV7-2
ASSLGFQETQY NA TRBV7-6
ASSLGRGGYEQY NA TRBV12-3/TRBV12-4
ASSQDLPGSTEAF NA TRBV14
SVRTGQETQY TRBD1 TRBV29-1
ASSELWREGAF NA TRBV25-1
ASSRRSGNSYNEQF NA TRBV4-2
ATSRDHGTQY NA TRBV15
ASSRTSGLSYEQY TRBD2 TRBV4-1
ASSQGWNSYNEQF NA TRBV4-3
ASSVRTGSYEQY NA TRBV9
ASSRTDTQY NA TRBV12-3/TRBV12-4
ASSQRGEGYNEQF NA TRBV3-1
ASSSVRLYGYT NA TRBV4-1
ATSDSWQVYGYT NA TRBV24-1
ASTPAGDQPQH NA TRBV12-3/TRBV12-4
ASSLGRSSYNSPLH NA TRBV5-5
ASSQEPRVPTEAF NA TRBV4-1
ASSSADTLNSPLH NA TRBV28
ASSLEPGVRQPQH NA TRBV7-2
ASSLYPTGNTEAF NA TRBV28
ASSLVGAGGTQY NA TRBV12-3/TRBV12-4
AISESWRAEAF NA TRBV10-3
ASSRDSYNEQF TRBD1 TRBV5-1
ASTPSWLNYGYT NA TRBV5-5